This T cell receptor (beta chain) was retrieved from a study of cytomegalovirus exposure and HLA in healthy donors. Study information: The same platform was used for the roughly 120 validation repertoires and the 500 to 700 first-cohort repertoires, a later analysis reported.

Points from the study as a whole: As confirmed in vitro, three CMV-associated chains were specific for CMV antigens. It was reported that the classifier diagnosed cytomegalovirus status with high specificity and sensitivity in both the original and validation cohorts. In the roughly 120 validation repertoires, a later analysis found that first-cohort TCR clusters tended to co-occur.

About this clone itself: Its specificity is unknown.

This CDR3 is built from 12 residues. Germline lookup yields CDR1 SGHDT and CDR2 YYEEEE. The germline V and J ends were trimmed by 0 bases and 8 bases, with 8 bases remaining between them. Produced via immunoSEQ multiplex PCR; TCRdb's table is partial and in-frame only. Of 85,000 to 120,000 clones in the sample, about 87% are singletons; the top ten hold 1.5% to 2%. This chain links TRBV5-6 with TRBJ1-2; D uncertain. The source is a woman under 30 in good health and CMV-seropositive. The sequencing input was PBMCs. The CDR3 DNA follows: TGTGCCAGCAGCTTGGCAGGATACGGCTACACCTTC. It specifies CASSLAGYGYTF.